These 14 T cell receptor beta chains originate from one sample sequenced in a study of T cell responses to AZD1222 COVID-19 vaccine. Assay: immunoSEQ multiplex PCR; the TCRdb copy retains only in-frame clones and omits some. Of 100,000 to 120,000 clones in the sample, approximately 90% were seen once. The sequenced sample was peripheral blood, obtained 28 days after the second AZD1222 dose. Source of these receptors: an adult who received the AZD1222 COVID-19 vaccine.

The chain couples TRBV5-1 to TRBJ2-5; D is possibly TRBD1 (5 bases). V gave up 1 base and J gave up 3 bases, with 7 bases separating them. Germline loops: CDR1 SGHRS, CDR2 YFSETQ. This CDR3 spans 13 amino acids. The CDR3 DNA sequence: TGCGCCAGCAGCTTGTCCAGGGAAGAGACCCAGTACTTC. Encoded protein: CASSLSREETQYF. Full variable domain (remainder filled in from reference TRBV5-1 and TRBJ2-5): KAGVTQTPRYLIKTRGQQVTLSCSPISGHRSVSWYQQTPGQGLQFLFEYFSETQRNKGNFPGRFSGRQFSNSRSEMNVSTLELGDSALYLCASSLSREETQYFGPGTRLLVL.

The chain joins TRBV5-1 to TRBJ2-5, with D uncertain. Trimming removed 1 base from V and 0 bases from J, with 10 bases in between. Germline lookup yields CDR1 SGHRS and CDR2 YFSETQ. CDR3 size: 15 residues. CDR3 sequence: CASSLSGANQETQYF. CDR3 coding DNA: TGCGCCAGCAGCTTGTCCGGAGCCAACCAAGAGACCCAGTACTTC.

The rearrangement uses TRBV11-3 and TRBJ1-1, with 9 positions matching TRBD1. CDR1 SGHNT and CDR2 YENEEA come from the germline V gene. J was trimmed by 1 base and V by 3 bases; bases with no gene match: 3. The CDR3 is made up of 15 amino acids. The CDR3, as DNA: TGTGCCAGCAGCTTGGACAGGGGTGCGAACACTGAAGCTTTCTTT. This sequence encodes CASSLDRGANTEAFF. Supplemented by reference TRBV11-3 and TRBJ1-1, the full variable domain reads EAGVVQSPRYKIIEKKQPVAFWCNPISGHNTLYWYLQNLGQGPELLIRYENEEAVDDSQLPKDRFSAERLKGVDSTLKIQPAELGDSAVYLCASSLDRGANTEAFFGQGTRLTVV.

The rearrangement uses TRBV27 and TRBJ1-4; D might be TRBD1 (5 bases). The CDR3 consists of 12 residues. Trimming pared 6 bases from V and 7 bases from J, leaving 9 bases between. Per the germline V gene, CDR1 is MNHEY and CDR2 is SMNVEV (reference sequence). CDR3 residues: CASRQGFEKLFF. Here the CDR3 DNA reads TGTGCCAGCAGGCAGGGTTTTGAAAAACTGTTTTTT.

This clone has at least ten counts. J is TRBJ2-5 and V is TRBV24-1, with 7 bases identical to TRBD2. V was pared by 10 bases and J by 1 base, with 8 bases of the junction left unmatched. The CDR3 covers 14 residues. The germline CDR1 and CDR2 sequences are KGHDR and SFDVKD. This CDR3 reads CATSRGSFQETQYF. DNA for the CDR3: TGTGCCACGTCGCGGGGGAGCTTCCAAGAGACCCAGTACTTC.

The V and J genes are TRBV7-2 and TRBJ1-1; D is unclear. The CDR3 sequence is 15 residues long. Germline V gene sequence: CDR1 SGHTA, CDR2 FQGNSA. V shed 1 base and J shed 4 bases, with 13 bases lying between them. The CDR3 is CASSLVPLASTEAFF. The CDR3, as DNA: TGTGCCAGCAGCTTAGTCCCCTTGGCGTCCACTGAAGCTTTCTTT.

J is TRBJ2-1 and V is TRBV4-1, with no clear D. The CDR3 runs 15 residues. Trimming left V 1 base short and J 4 bases short, with 11 bases between. The V gene's germline CDR1 is MGHRA and CDR2 YSYEKL. DNA of the CDR3: TGCGCCAGCAGCCAAGTACCTAGTCAGTACAATGAGCAGTTCTTC. As protein: CASSQVPSQYNEQFF.

The chain combines TRBV4-1 with TRBJ2-7, with TRBD2 matching over 7 bases. Unmatched junction bases numbered 5, after V lost 3 bases and J lost 3 bases. Germline CDR1 and CDR2: MGHRA and YSYEKL. The CDR3 has 14 amino acids. In DNA, the CDR3 is TGCGCCAGCAGCCAGCGCTCTAGCGGCTACGAGCAGTACTTC. This gives the protein CASSQRSSGYEQYF.

The V call is TRBV11-2, the J call TRBJ2-4; 8 bases match TRBD1. The trim removed 5 bases at V and 4 bases at J, leaving 4 bases unmatched. Germline values: CDR1 SGHAT, CDR2 FQNNGV. The CDR3 contains 14 residues. In DNA, the CDR3 is TGTGCCAGCAGCATCTGGACAGGGAAAAACATTCAGTACTTC. Amino acid sequence: CASSIWTGKNIQYF.

The DNA of the CDR3 is TGCGCCAGGTCCCCGGGACTAGCGGGGGCCTGGGGCACCGGGGAGCTGTTTTTT. Amino acids: CARSPGLAGAWGTGELFF. This chain links TRBV5-1 with TRBJ2-2, with 14 bases fitting TRBD2. This CDR3 has 18 residues. Trimming removed 8 bases from V and 4 bases from J; junction bases left unmatched: 13. From germline, CDR1 is SGHRS and CDR2 YFSETQ.

The chain carries TRBV5-1 and TRBJ1-1; maybe TRBD1 (5 bases). Between the trimmed V and J ends, which lost 0 bases and 4 bases, there was a span of 13 bases. CDR1 and CDR2 from the germline V gene are SGHRS and YFSETQ. The CDR3 is made up of 15 amino acids. This chain's CDR3 is CASSLGGTRTTEAFF. CDR3 nucleotides: TGCGCCAGCAGCTTGGGAGGGACGAGGACCACTGAAGCTTTCTTT.

This clone has only one observation. This chain links TRBV7-9 with TRBJ2-7; D is undetermined. V lost 7 bases to trimming and J lost 3 bases, with 13 bases between them. The germline V gene encodes CDR1 SEHNR and CDR2 FQNEAQ (reference sequence). CDR3 length equals 13 residues. This CDR3 reads CASTRIEGYEQYF. CDR3 DNA sequence: TGTGCCAGCACTAGGATAGAAGGCTACGAGCAGTACTTC.

The chain joins TRBV18 to TRBJ2-5; TRBD1 or TRBD2 may be the D gene (5 bases each). Germline assignment: CDR1 KGHSH and CDR2 LQKENI. V was shortened by 5 bases and J by 5 bases, with 15 bases between the two germline ends. The CDR3 runs to 14 residues. The CDR3 sequence: CASSSGRDLETQYF. In DNA, the CDR3 is TGTGCCAGCTCATCCGGTCGGGACCTGGAGACCCAGTACTTC.

This rearrangement joins TRBV18 to TRBJ1-1; D is possibly TRBD1 (5 bases). Trimming left V 1 base short and J 5 bases short, with 17 bases between. The CDR3 sequence is 16 residues long. Germline assignment: CDR1 KGHSH and CDR2 LQKENI. The CDR3 nucleotides are TGTGCCAGCTCACCACAGCCGGGGCAGGATAAGACTGAAGCTTTCTTT. Translating it yields CASSPQPGQDKTEAFF.